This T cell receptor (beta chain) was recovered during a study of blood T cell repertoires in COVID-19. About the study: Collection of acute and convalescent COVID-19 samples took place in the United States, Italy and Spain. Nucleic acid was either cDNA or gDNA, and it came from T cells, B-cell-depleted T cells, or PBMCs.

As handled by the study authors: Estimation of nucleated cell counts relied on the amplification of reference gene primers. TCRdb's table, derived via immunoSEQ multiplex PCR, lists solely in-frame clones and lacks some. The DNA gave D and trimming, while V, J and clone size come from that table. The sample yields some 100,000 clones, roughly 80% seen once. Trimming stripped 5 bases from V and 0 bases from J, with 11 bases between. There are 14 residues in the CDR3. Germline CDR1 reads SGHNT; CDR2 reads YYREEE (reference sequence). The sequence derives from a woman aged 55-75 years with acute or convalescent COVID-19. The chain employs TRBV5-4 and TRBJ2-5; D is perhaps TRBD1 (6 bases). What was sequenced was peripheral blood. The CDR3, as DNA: TGTGCCAGCAGTTCCGGGACATACCAAGAGACCCAGTACTTC. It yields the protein CASSSGTYQETQYF.